A single sample is the source of the 5 T cell receptor beta chains below, sequenced in a study of blood T cell repertoires in COVID-19. Profiled with immunoSEQ multiplex PCR; TCRdb holds only in-frame clones, not every one. The sample yields under 300,000 clones, nearly 90% seen once. The sample was peripheral blood. The receptors were gathered from an older woman with COVID-19, enrolled during active disease.

This chain connects TRBV2 to TRBJ1-2; 7 bases fit TRBD1. CDR3 length equals 12 residues. From germline, CDR1 is SNHLY and CDR2 FYNNEI. Trimming at V came to 5 bases and at J to 6 bases, leaving 3 bases not matched to a gene. This chain's CDR3 is CASSYGQDGYTF. CDR3 DNA sequence: TGTGCCAGCAGTTATGGACAGGATGGCTACACCTTC.

The chain employs TRBV23-1 and TRBJ1-2; D is ambiguous. TRBV23-1 carries the ORF label, with uncertain function. The CDR3 sequence is 12 residues long. V was shortened by 7 bases and J by 1 base, with 7 bases between the two germline ends. CDR3 sequence reads: CASTPHNYGYTF. The DNA for the CDR3 is TGCGCCAGCACTCCACATAACTATGGCTACACCTTC.

This chain uses TRBV7-3 with TRBJ2-7; unclear D gene. The CDR3 is 15 residues long. V gave up 2 bases and J gave up 4 bases, with 15 bases separating them. CDR1 is SGHTA, CDR2 FQGTGA, per germline. The CDR3, as DNA: TGTGCCAGCAGCTTAGGGCATTTTCCCTATTACGAGCAGTACTTC. As protein: CASSLGHFPYYEQYF.

The CDR3 region has the DNA TGTGCCATCAGTGAGTCGCGACAGGGGGGCGAGCAGTACTTC. It is translated as CAISESRQGGEQYF. The chain employs TRBV10-3 and TRBJ2-7, with TRBD1 matching over 9 bases. The V segment lost 0 bases and the J segment 6 bases; nucleotides outside the gene matches: 3. The CDR3 is 14 amino acids. Germline V gene sequence: CDR1 ENHRY, CDR2 SYGVKD.

The chain carries TRBV19 and TRBJ2-3; TRBD1 matches at 8 bases. Germline assignment: CDR1 LNHDA and CDR2 SQIVND (reference sequence). This CDR3 is 14 amino acids long. Germline trimming cut 5 bases from V and 6 bases from J; bases unmatched to any gene: 7. This CDR3 is CASSERQGSDTQYF. The CDR3 DNA reads as TGTGCCAGTAGTGAACGACAGGGGTCGGATACGCAGTATTTT.